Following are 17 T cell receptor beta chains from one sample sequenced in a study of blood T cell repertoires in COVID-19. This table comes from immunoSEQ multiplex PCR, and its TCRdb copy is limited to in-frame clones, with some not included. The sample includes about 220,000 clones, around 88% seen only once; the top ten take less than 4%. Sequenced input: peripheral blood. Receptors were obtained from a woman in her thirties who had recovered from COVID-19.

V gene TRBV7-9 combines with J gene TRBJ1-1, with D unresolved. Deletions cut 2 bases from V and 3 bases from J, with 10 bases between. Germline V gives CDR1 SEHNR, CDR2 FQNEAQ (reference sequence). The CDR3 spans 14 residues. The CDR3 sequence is CASSLFEGDTEAFF. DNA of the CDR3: TGTGCCAGCAGCTTATTCGAGGGAGACACTGAAGCTTTCTTT. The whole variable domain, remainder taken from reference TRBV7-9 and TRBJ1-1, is DTGVSQNPRHKITKRGQNVTFRCDPISEHNRLYWYRQTLGQGPEFLTYFQNEAQLEKSRLLSDRFSAERPKGSFSTLEIQRTEQGDSAMYLCASSLFEGDTEAFFGQGTRLTVV.

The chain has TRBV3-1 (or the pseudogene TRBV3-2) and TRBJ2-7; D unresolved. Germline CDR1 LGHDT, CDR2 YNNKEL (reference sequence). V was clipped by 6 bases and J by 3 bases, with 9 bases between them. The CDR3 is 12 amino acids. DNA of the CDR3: TGTGCCAGCAGTTCCTCCCTCTACGAGCAGTACTTC. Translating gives CASSSSLYEQYF.

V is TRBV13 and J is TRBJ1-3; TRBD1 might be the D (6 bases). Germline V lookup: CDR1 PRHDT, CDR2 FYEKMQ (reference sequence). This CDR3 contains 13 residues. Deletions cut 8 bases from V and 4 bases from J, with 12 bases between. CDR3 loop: CASARGNGNTIYF. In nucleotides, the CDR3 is TGTGCCAGCGCGAGGGGGAACGGAAACACCATATATTTT.

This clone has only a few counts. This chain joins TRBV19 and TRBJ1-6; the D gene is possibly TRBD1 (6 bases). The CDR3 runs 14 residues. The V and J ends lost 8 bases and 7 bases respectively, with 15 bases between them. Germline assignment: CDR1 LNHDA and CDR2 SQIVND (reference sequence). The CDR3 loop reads CASQDSRPNSPLHF. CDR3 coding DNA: TGTGCCAGTCAGGACAGTCGTCCGAATTCACCCCTCCACTTT.

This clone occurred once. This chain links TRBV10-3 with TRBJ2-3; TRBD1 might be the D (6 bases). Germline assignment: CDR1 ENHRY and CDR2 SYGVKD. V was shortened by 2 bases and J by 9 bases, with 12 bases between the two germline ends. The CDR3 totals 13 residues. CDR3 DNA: TGTGCCATCAGTGAGACCCCCAGGGGAACGCAGTATTTT. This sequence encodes CAISETPRGTQYF.

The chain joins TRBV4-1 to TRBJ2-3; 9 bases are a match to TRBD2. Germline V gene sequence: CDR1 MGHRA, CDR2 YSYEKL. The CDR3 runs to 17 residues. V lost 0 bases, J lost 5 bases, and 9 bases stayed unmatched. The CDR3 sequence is CASSQDRGGGAGDTQYF. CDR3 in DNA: TGCGCCAGCAGCCAAGATCGGGGCGGGGGGGCAGGAGATACGCAGTATTTT.

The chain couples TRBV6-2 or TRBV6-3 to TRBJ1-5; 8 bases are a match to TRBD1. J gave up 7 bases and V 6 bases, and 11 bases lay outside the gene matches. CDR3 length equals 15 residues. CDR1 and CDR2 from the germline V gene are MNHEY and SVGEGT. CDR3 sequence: CASSQGDRPYQPQHF. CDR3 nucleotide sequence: TGTGCCAGCAGCCAAGGGGACAGGCCATACCAGCCCCAGCATTTT.

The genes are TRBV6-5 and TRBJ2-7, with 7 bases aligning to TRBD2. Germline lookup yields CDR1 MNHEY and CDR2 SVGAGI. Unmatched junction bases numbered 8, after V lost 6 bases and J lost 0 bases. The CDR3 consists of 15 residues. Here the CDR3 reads CASRGGVLSSYEQYF. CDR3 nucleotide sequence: TGTGCCAGCAGGGGGGGGGTCCTGAGCTCCTACGAGCAGTACTTC.

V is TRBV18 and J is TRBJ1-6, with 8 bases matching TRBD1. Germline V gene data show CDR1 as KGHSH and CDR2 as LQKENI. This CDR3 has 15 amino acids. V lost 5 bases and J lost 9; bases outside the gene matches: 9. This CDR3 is CASSSGRGRGSPLHF. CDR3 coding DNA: TGTGCCAGCTCATCTGGCAGGGGGCGCGGTTCACCCCTCCACTTT.

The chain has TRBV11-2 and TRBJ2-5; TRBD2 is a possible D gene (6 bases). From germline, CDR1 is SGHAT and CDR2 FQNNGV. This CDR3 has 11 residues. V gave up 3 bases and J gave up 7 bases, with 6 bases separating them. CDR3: CASSLEGTQYF. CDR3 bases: TGTGCCAGCAGCTTGGAGGGGACCCAGTACTTC.

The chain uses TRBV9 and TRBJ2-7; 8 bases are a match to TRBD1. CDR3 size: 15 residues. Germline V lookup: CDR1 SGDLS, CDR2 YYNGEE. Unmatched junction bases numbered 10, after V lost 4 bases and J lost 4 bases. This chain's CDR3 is CASSPIDRGAYEQYF. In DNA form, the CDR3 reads TGTGCCAGCAGCCCCATTGACAGGGGTGCGTACGAGCAGTACTTC.

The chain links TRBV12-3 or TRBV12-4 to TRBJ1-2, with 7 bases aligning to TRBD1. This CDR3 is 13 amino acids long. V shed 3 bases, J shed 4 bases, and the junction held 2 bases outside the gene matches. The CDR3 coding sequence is TGTGCCAGCAGTTTGGGACAGCTCTATGGCTACACCTTC. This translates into CASSLGQLYGYTF.

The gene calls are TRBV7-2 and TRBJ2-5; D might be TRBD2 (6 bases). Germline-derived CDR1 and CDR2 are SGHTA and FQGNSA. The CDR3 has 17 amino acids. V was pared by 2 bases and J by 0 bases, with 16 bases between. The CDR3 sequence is CASSLNRLANYQETQYF. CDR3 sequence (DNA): TGTGCCAGCAGCTTAAATAGGCTAGCGAATTACCAAGAGACCCAGTACTTC.

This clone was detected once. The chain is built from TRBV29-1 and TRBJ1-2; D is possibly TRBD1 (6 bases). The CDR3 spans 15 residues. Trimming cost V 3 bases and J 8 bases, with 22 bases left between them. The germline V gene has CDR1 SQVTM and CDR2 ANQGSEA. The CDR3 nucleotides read TGCAGCGTTGACCAGGGGAGTTTCGTAGGGGTAGGCTACACCTTC. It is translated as CSVDQGSFVGVGYTF.

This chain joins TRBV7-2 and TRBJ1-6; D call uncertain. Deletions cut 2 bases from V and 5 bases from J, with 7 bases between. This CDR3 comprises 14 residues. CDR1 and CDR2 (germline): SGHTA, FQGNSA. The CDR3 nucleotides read TGTGCCAGCAGCTTAACGGGAAATAATTCACCCCTCCACTTT. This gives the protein CASSLTGNNSPLHF.

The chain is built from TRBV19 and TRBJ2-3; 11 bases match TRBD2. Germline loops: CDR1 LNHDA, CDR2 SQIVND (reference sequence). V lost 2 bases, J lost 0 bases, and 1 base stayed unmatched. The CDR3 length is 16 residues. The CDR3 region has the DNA TGTGCCAGTAGTATAACTAGCGGGGGAAGCACAGATACGCAGTATTTT. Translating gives CASSITSGGSTDTQYF. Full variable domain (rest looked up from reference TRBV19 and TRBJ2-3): DGGITQSPKYLFRKEGQNVTLSCEQNLNHDAMYWYRQDPGQGLRLIYYSQIVNDFQKGDIAEGYSVSREKKESFPLTVTSAQKNPTAFYLCASSITSGGSTDTQYFGPGTRLTVL.

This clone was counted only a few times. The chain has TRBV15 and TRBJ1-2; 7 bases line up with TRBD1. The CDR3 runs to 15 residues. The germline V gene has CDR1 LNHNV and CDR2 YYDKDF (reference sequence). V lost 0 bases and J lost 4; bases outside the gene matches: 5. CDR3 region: CATSRDTGDTYGYTF. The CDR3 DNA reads TGTGCCACCAGCAGAGACACAGGGGACACCTATGGCTACACCTTC.